A selection of T cell receptor beta chains follows, all from one sample in a study of T cell changes during pregnancy in multiple sclerosis. Data came from immunoSEQ multiplex PCR; TCRdb stores just in-frame clones and leaves some out. The sample has roughly 40,000 clones; about 92% are singletons. The input for sequencing was CD8+ T cells from peripheral blood mononuclear cells, taken in the first trimester of pregnancy. The receptors stem from a female donor with multiple sclerosis, enrolled in a pregnancy study. Both conserved end residues are part of each CDR3. D genes are given only for firm matches. Not every row has a clone size; where given, it reads once, few, many or a size class.

>TRBJ2-2|TRBV9|NA|NA
TGTGCCAGCAGCGGGAGGACTAAGGGGGAGCTGTTTTTT
CASSGRTKGELFF
>TRBJ1-1|TRBV5-4|TRBD1|NA
TGTGCCAGCAGCTTGGCCGGAGGTGGGACAGCCACTGAAGCTTTCTTT
CASSLAGGGTATEAFF
>TRBJ2-7|TRBV5-8|TRBD2|NA
TGTGCCAGCAGTCATGGGACTAGCGGGGGGGACGAGCAGTACTTC
CASSHGTSGGDEQYF
>TRBJ2-5|TRBV6-5|NA|NA
TGTGCCAGCATCGAGGGGATGGGGGGCCAAGAGACCCAGTACTTC
CASIEGMGGQETQYF
>TRBJ1-1|TRBV5-1|TRBD1|NA
TGCGCCAGCAGCTGGGGGACAGGGGAAGGGGGGATCGAAGGAGCTTTCTTT
CASSWGTGEGGIEGAFF
>TRBJ2-2|TRBV6-4|NA|NA
TGTGCCAGCAGTGACAGGGGGAACACCGGGGAGCTGTTTTTT
CASSDRGNTGELFF
>TRBJ2-3|TRBV10-1|NA|NA
TGCGCCAGCAGTGAGTCGAGCGGAGATACGCAGTATTTT
CASSESSGDTQYF
>TRBJ2-7|TRBV29-1|NA|NA
TGCAGCGTTGTGCCCCCCAGCTCCTACGAGCAGTACTTC
CSVVPPSSYEQYF
>TRBJ2-7|TRBV5-6|NA|NA
TGTGCCAGCAGCTCGGTCCTTTCCTACGAGCAGTACTTC
CASSSVLSYEQYF
>TRBJ1-5|TRBV2|TRBD1|NA
TGTGCCAGCAGTGCTTGGACAGGGAGCAATCAGCCCCAGCATTTT
CASSAWTGSNQPQHF
>TRBJ2-3|TRBV18|TRBD2|NA
TGTGCCAGCTCACCAGCCGGGGGGGGCACAGATACGCAGTATTTT
CASSPAGGGTDTQYF
>TRBJ1-2|TRBV9|TRBD1|once
TGTGCCAGCAGCGGAGGCCCTGAGGGGGCGGGTGGCTACACCTTC
CASSGGPEGAGGYTF
>TRBJ1-2|TRBV7-9|NA|NA
TGTGCCAGCAGCTTACCATCAGTCAGCGATCCTAACTATGGCTACACCTTC
CASSLPSVSDPNYGYTF
>TRBJ1-5|TRBV9|NA|NA
TGTGCCAGCAGCGTAGATGACAGTAGCAATCAGCCCCAGCATTTT
CASSVDDSSNQPQHF
>TRBJ1-1|TRBV2|NA|NA
TGTGCCAGCAGTGGAGCTGAAGCTTTCTTT
CASSGAEAFF
>TRBJ2-3|TRBV5-4|NA|NA
TGTGCCAGCAGCTTCGGAAAAGGGCAGGGTCCAGATACGCAGTATTTT
CASSFGKGQGPDTQYF
>TRBJ2-7|TRBV11-2|TRBD1|NA
TGTGCCAGCAGCTTCGCCCCGGGACAGGGGTACGAGCAGTACTTC
CASSFAPGQGYEQYF
>TRBJ2-1|TRBV9|TRBD1|NA
TGTGCCAGCAGCGATGGGACAGGGTCGAAACCATACTACAATGAGCAGTTCTTC
CASSDGTGSKPYYNEQFF